This T cell receptor beta chain was obtained from a study of shared clonotypes between healthy human individuals. Study findings and constraints: The generation probabilities recorded for non-shared clonotypes fell below those of clonotypes shared by all four donors.

Libraries were prepared by immunoSEQ multiplex PCR; TCRdb keeps only in-frame clonotypes and omits some of them. This table has about 2.4 million clones, roughly 93% appearing once. As for this clone: Antigen specificity is unknown.

V shed 3 bases and J 1 base; nucleotides not matched to a gene: 4. Germline V gene data show CDR1 as SGDLS and CDR2 as YYNGEE. CDR3 length: 15 amino acids. The receptor was isolated from a young man in good health. Some clones in this sample may be carry-over from other donors' samples. The sequenced sample consisted of naive CD4+ T cells from PBMCs. Subset reported: CD45RA+ positively selected. This chain links TRBV9 with TRBJ2-1, with 7 bases fitting TRBD2. For the CDR3, the DNA is TGTGCCAGCAGCGCAATTAGCGGGTCCTACAATGAGCAGTTCTTC. This translates into CASSAISGSYNEQFF.